This TCR beta chain was recorded in a study of metastatic and nonmetastatic thyroid tumors. TCRdb re-called the PCR reads through MiXCR. The repertoire has about 39,000 clones, approximately 19% of them found once; the top ten carry approximately 14%. The CDR3 spans 14 residues. V lost 4 bases, J lost 3 bases, and 13 bases lay in between. Germline CDR1 SEHNR, CDR2 FQNEAQ (reference sequence). This clone occurred many times. Other DNA sequences in the sample encode the same CDR3. Thyroid surgery was performed in patients who had received no treatment beforehand. Sequencing input: tumor tissue. This TCR derives from a female donor with papillary thyroid cancer or a benign thyroid nodule (not recorded which). Some clones in this sample may be carry-over from other donors' samples. The chain recombines TRBV7-9 with TRBJ2-7, with D possibly being TRBD2 (6 bases). The CDR3, as DNA: TGTGCCAGCAGCTCACTAACCGGGGGCTACGAGCAGTACTTC. Its protein product is CASSSLTGGYEQYF.